The 20 T cell receptor beta chains presented below share a single source sample, sequenced in a study of T-cell memory formation after mild COVID-19. Each CDR3 protein gets one entry after TCRdb re-called the 5' RACE reads with MiXCR. The data contain 430,000 or so distinct CDR3 sequences, around 25% of them singletons. Material: PBMCs or a T cell subset sorted from them (not recorded which). Every receptor here comes from an adult woman who had mild COVID-19 (a few samples of this study predate the infection). Cell type and time point are not known.

This clonotype appeared a few times. This sequence joins TRBV7-9 and TRBJ2-2; D gene unclear. Germline assignment: CDR1 SEHNR and CDR2 FQNEAQ (reference sequence). V lost 4 bases and J lost 5, with 14 bases in between. The CDR3 has 15 residues. CDR3 in DNA: TGTGCCAGCAGCTCGTCCCGAGATGGGACCGGGGAGCTGTTTTTT. Translation: CASSSSRDGTGELFF. Variable domain in full (rest from reference TRBV7-9 and TRBJ2-2): DTGVSQNPRHKITKRGQNVTFRCDPISEHNRLYWYRQTLGQGPEFLTYFQNEAQLEKSRLLSDRFSAERPKGSFSTLEIQRTEQGDSAMYLCASSSSRDGTGELFFGEGSRLTVL.

In this sample, this clonotype turned up a few times. This rearrangement joins TRBV3-1 to TRBJ2-7; D may be TRBD1 (5 bases). Trimming left V 0 bases short and J 7 bases short, with 10 bases between. Germline-derived CDR1 and CDR2 are LGHDT and YNNKEL (reference sequence). There are 13 residues in the CDR3. DNA for the CDR3: TGTGCCAGCAGCCAAGACAGGGCTCGGGAGCAGTACTTC. Its translation: CASSQDRAREQYF.

The sample holds many counts of this clonotype. The CDR3 region is CASSVLLHGELFF. The CDR3, as DNA: TGTGCCAGCAGCGTATTACTGCACGGGGAGCTGTTTTTT. This chain links TRBV9 with TRBJ2-2; D ambiguous. Germline-derived CDR1 and CDR2 are SGDLS and YYNGEE. There are 13 residues in the CDR3. Trimming took off 1 base at V and 7 bases at J, with 8 bases between the two ends.

This chain links TRBV18 with TRBJ1-5; D might be TRBD1 (5 bases). The germline V and J ends were trimmed by 5 bases and 1 base, with 9 bases remaining between them. The CDR3 is 14 amino acids. Germline lookup yields CDR1 KGHSH and CDR2 LQKENI. The CDR3 is CASSEGSSNQPQHF. The CDR3 bases are TGTGCCAGCTCAGAGGGGTCCAGCAATCAGCCCCAGCATTTT.

V gene TRBV29-1 combines with J gene TRBJ1-2; 11 positions match TRBD1. The junction had 8 bases not matched to a gene; V was cut back by 3 bases and J by 5 bases. This CDR3 spans 15 amino acids. CDR1 SQVTM and CDR2 ANQGSEA come from the germline V gene. For the CDR3, the DNA is TGCAGCGTTGACCGGGACAGGGGGACTTCTTATGGCTACACCTTC. As protein: CSVDRDRGTSYGYTF.

The V call is TRBV18, the J call TRBJ1-1; D is perhaps TRBD1 (5 bases). Trimming removed 3 bases at V and 3 bases at J, with 11 bases between. CDR1 and CDR2 from the germline V gene are KGHSH and LQKENI. The CDR3 totals 14 residues. The CDR3 bases are TGTGCCAGCTCACCGGGGGGTCAGTACACTGAAGCTTTCTTT. It yields the protein CASSPGGQYTEAFF.

This clonotype occurred a few times. The chain is built from TRBV6-5 and TRBJ2-3; D is uncertain. The ends were cut back, 0 bases at V and 2 bases at J, with 9 bases in the middle. The V gene's germline CDR1 is MNHEY and CDR2 SVGAGI. This CDR3 region has 15 residues. The CDR3 spells CASSYSGVSTDTQYF. The DNA for the CDR3 is TGTGCCAGCAGTTACTCTGGGGTTTCCACAGATACGCAGTATTTT.

The sample holds a few counts of this clonotype. The chain carries TRBV7-2 and TRBJ2-1; 10 positions match TRBD1. The CDR3 has 15 amino acids. Per germline, CDR1 SGHTA and CDR2 FQGNSA. The V gene end was trimmed by 5 bases and the J gene end by 7 bases; junction bases not matched to a gene: 8. CDR3 amino acids: CASSLRDRGGNEQFF. The CDR3 nucleotides read TGTGCCAGCAGCCTCCGGGACAGGGGAGGGAATGAGCAGTTCTTC.

This clonotype was observed many times. The CDR3 DNA reads as TGTGCCAGCAGTTTAGGGCCCAATCAGCCCCAGCATTTT. It specifies CASSLGPNQPQHF. The chain has TRBV12-3 or TRBV12-4 and TRBJ1-5; D is undetermined. The CDR3 totals 13 residues. V was shortened by 1 base and J by 3 bases, with 4 bases between the two germline ends.

The rearrangement links TRBV7-3 to TRBJ2-3, with 10 bases identical to TRBD2. Unmatched junction bases numbered 9, after V lost 5 bases and J lost 4 bases. Per the germline V gene, CDR1 is SGHTA and CDR2 is FQGTGA. CDR3 size: 16 residues. CDR3 amino acids: CASSPTGAGGADTQYF. In DNA, the CDR3 is TGTGCCAGCAGCCCTACTGGAGCGGGGGGGGCAGATACGCAGTATTTT.

CDR3 sequence (DNA): TGCGCCAGCAGCCCCAACGGCCCGTATAGCAATCAGCCCCAGCATTTT. It specifies CASSPNGPYSNQPQHF. The genes are TRBV5-1 and TRBJ1-5, with unresolved D. Trimming pared 4 bases from V and 0 bases from J, leaving 14 bases between. Germline V gives CDR1 SGHRS, CDR2 YFSETQ. The CDR3 loop spans 16 amino acids.

This clonotype was observed at least ten times. The chain recombines TRBV9 with TRBJ2-7; 9 bases agree with TRBD2. The V and J ends lost 2 bases and 0 bases, in that order; junction bases with no gene match: 3. The CDR3 contains 15 residues. Germline V gives CDR1 SGDLS, CDR2 YYNGEE. The CDR3 DNA sequence: TGTGCCAGCAGCGTCGGTAGCGGGAGCTCCTACGAGCAGTACTTC. The encoded protein is CASSVGSGSSYEQYF.

The chain couples TRBV6-6 to TRBJ2-1; 9 bases map to TRBD1. Per the germline V gene, CDR1 is MNHNY and CDR2 is SVGAGI (reference sequence). V dropped 5 bases and J dropped 4; count of bases not matched to a gene: 3. This CDR3 region has 14 residues. The CDR3 DNA sequence: TGTGCCAGCAGTCGACAGGGGGTGTACAATGAGCAGTTCTTC. Its translation is CASSRQGVYNEQFF.

The CDR3 bases are TGTGCCAGCAGCTTAGCAAAAGGGGGCGCCGACACCGGGGAGCTGTTTTTT. Encoded protein: CASSLAKGGADTGELFF. The chain recombines TRBV7-8 with TRBJ2-2; 7 bases map to TRBD1. This CDR3 region has 17 residues. Germline V gene data show CDR1 as SGHVS and CDR2 as FQNEAQ. Trimming took 0 bases from V and 3 from J; bases not matched to a gene: 7.

This clonotype was seen a few times. This chain joins TRBV30 and TRBJ2-2; no reliable D call. The V end lost 0 bases, the J end lost 5 bases, and 7 bases lay between the germline ends. Germline V gene data show CDR1 as GTSNPN and CDR2 as SVGIG (reference sequence). This CDR3 has 13 residues. CDR3 amino acids: CAWSVIDTGELFF. The CDR3 coding sequence is TGTGCCTGGAGTGTAATAGATACCGGGGAGCTGTTTTTT.

This clonotype was observed a few times. J is TRBJ2-3 and V is TRBV3-1; D is undetermined. The length of the CDR3 is 14 residues. Germline CDR1 LGHDT, CDR2 YNNKEL (reference sequence). With 0 bases removed from V and 1 base from J, the gap between germline ends came to 5 bases. CDR3 protein: CASSQDTRTDTQYF. In nucleotides, the CDR3 is TGTGCCAGCAGCCAAGATACCCGCACAGATACGCAGTATTTT.

The genes are TRBV12-3 or TRBV12-4 and TRBJ2-7, with TRBD2 matching 14 bases. The V segment lost 2 bases and the J segment 4 bases; nucleotides outside the gene matches: 7. This CDR3 has 17 amino acids. Here the CDR3 reads CASSLSSGLAGVYEQYF. The CDR3 region has the DNA TGTGCCAGCAGTTTATCTTCGGGACTAGCGGGAGTATACGAGCAGTACTTC.

This clonotype occurred a few times. The chain uses TRBV20-1 and TRBJ2-3; TRBD2 matches 7 bases. The CDR3 is made up of 13 amino acids. Germline values: CDR1 DFQATT, CDR2 SNEGSKA (reference sequence). V dropped 2 bases and J dropped 5; count of bases not matched to a gene: 4. The CDR3 DNA reads as TGCAGTGCTAGACGGGAGGAGTTAGATACGCAGTATTTT. Translated, it gives CSARREELDTQYF.

The rearrangement uses TRBV14 and TRBJ1-2; 7 bases align to TRBD1. The CDR3 spans 17 residues. The germline V gene encodes CDR1 SGHDN and CDR2 FVKESK. J lost 4 bases, V lost 6 bases, and 17 bases had no gene match. CDR3 coding DNA: TGTGCCAGCAGTCCGAAAAGAGACAGGGCTCGGAGCTATGGCTACACCTTC. This encodes CASSPKRDRARSYGYTF.

This chain connects TRBV29-1 to TRBJ2-3; D may correspond to TRBD1 or TRBD2 (5 bases each). The CDR3 spans 15 residues. Germline CDR1 is SQVTM and CDR2 is ANQGSEA. Between the trimmed V and J ends, which lost 1 base and 0 bases, there was a span of 11 bases. This CDR3 is CSVEGGAESTDTQYF. CDR3 bases: TGCAGCGTTGAAGGAGGGGCCGAAAGCACAGATACGCAGTATTTT.